This TCR beta chain was sequenced during a study of Tregs in tolerant kidney transplant recipients. Study as a whole: After about six days with irradiated graft donor PBMCs, CFSE-labeled recipient PBMCs were FACS-sorted.

Assay used: immunoSEQ multiplex PCR; TCRdb lists only in-frame clones, some missing. This table holds roughly 9,400 clones, roughly 44% found once. Whole-study results and caveats: Expanding Tregs on activated donor B cells appeared to best identify donor-specific TCRbeta clones. Findings come from small patient numbers and require larger validation. No direct test of biological reproducibility was done here.

CDR1 is SGHVS, CDR2 FQNEAQ, per germline. With V trimmed by 5 bases and J by 8 bases, 21 bases remained unmatched. This CDR3 has 18 amino acids. As concerns this clone: What it binds is not known.

The TCR comes from a human donor in good health. Material for sequencing was CD4+ T cells from blood cultured with allogeneic cells. The gene calls are TRBV7-8 and TRBJ2-3; 8 positions agree with TRBD2. CDR3 nucleotide sequence: TGTGCCAGCAGCACGCGGGCTAGCGGGTTCCCCGGAGGGGGTACGCAGTATTTT. Its translation: CASSTRASGFPGGGTQYF.